A single TCR beta chain is shown here with its context. TCRbeta library preparation incorporated unique molecular identifiers. TCRdb used MiXCR to reprocess the PCR reads, holding one entry per CDR3 protein. The data contain roughly 590,000 distinct CDR3 sequences, around a sixth of them singletons. This sample is drawn from a study of T-cell reconstitution after alpha-beta-depleted transplantation in children. In germline, CDR1 is SGHTA, CDR2 FQGTGA. Trimming left V 5 bases short and J 7 bases short, with 11 bases between. This CDR3 has 12 amino acids. The chain joins TRBV7-3 to TRBJ2-5; D unresolved. The receptor was derived from a human donor who donated a stem cell graft to a child with acute myeloid leukemia. The sequencing here drew on PBMCs from the stem cell graft donor, taken from the stem cell graft. CDR3 sequence (DNA): TGTGCCAGCAGCGCGGACGGTGGGACCCAGTACTTC. Protein product: CASSADGGTQYF.